This T cell receptor beta chain was identified during a study of blood T cell repertoires in COVID-19. Study information: There were acute and convalescent COVID-19 samples, and they came from the United States, Italy and Spain. T cells, B-cell-depleted T cells, or PBMCs supplied cDNA or gDNA.

The V end lost 3 bases, the J end lost 0 bases, and 15 bases lay between the germline ends. CDR3 length equals 16 residues. Germline V gives CDR1 LNHDA, CDR2 SQIVND (reference sequence). Original processing methods: Estimated nucleated cell counts came from reference gene primer amplification. Sequencing used immunoSEQ multiplex PCR; TCRdb keeps in-frame clones, though not all of them. That table furnishes V, J and clone size, whereas the DNA furnished D and trimming. The table has some 320,000 clones, around 87% seen once. Sequencing was carried out using peripheral blood. The chain uses TRBV19 and TRBJ2-7; D not certain. The clonotype was recovered from a woman aged 45-65 years who had recovered from COVID-19. The CDR3 sequence: CASSMSARPSSYEQYF. CDR3 sequence (DNA): TGTGCCAGTAGTATGTCCGCCCGTCCGAGCTCCTACGAGCAGTACTTC.